This TCR beta chain was identified in a study of T cell clones after liver transplantation. Study-level background: TCRbeta sequencing after a pre-transplant mixed lymphocyte reaction identified graft-donor-reactive clones, later tracked in post-transplant blood. The study, taken as a whole, reports: Donor-reactive sequences fell more than third party-reactive ones, suggesting partial deletion.

TCRdb keeps only in-frame clones here, not all; method: immunoSEQ multiplex PCR. Of about 120,000 clones in the sample, less than 95% were seen once. Germline CDR1 is SGHNT and CDR2 is YENEEA. V shed 5 bases, J shed 4 bases, and the junction held 4 bases outside the gene matches. The CDR3 covers 15 residues. Notes on this clone: Its antigen is as yet unknown.

Specimen: CD4+ T cells from blood, collected 12 months after liver transplant. The J gene is TRBJ2-1, the V gene TRBV11-3; 11 nucleotides align to TRBD1. This receptor was obtained from a human patient who received a liver transplant. The graft donor may have given rise to some T cells. The CDR3 sequence is CASSTGTGGYNEQFF. The CDR3 DNA reads as TGTGCCAGCAGCACCGGGACAGGGGGTTACAATGAGCAGTTCTTC.